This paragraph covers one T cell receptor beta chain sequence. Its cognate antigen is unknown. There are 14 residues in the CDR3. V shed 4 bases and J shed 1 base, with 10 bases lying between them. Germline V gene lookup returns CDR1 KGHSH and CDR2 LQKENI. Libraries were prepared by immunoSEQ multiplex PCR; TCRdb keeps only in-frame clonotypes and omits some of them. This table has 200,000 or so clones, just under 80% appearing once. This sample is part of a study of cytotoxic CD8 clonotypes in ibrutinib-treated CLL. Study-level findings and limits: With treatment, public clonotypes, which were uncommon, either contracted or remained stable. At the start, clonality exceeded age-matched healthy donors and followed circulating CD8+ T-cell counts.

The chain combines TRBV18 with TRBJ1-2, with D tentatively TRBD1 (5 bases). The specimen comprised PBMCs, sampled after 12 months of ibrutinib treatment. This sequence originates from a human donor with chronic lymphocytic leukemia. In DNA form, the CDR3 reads TGTGCCAGCTCACTGGGGACCGATAACTATGGCTACACCTTC. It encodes CASSLGTDNYGYTF.